The next 14 T cell receptor beta chains were all read from a single sample in a study of CD8+CD57+ T cells in acquired aplastic anemia. Investigators profiled TCR beta VDJ and CDR3 from genomic DNA template. TCRdb fed the reads into MiXCR, producing one record per CDR3 protein. The data contain hundreds of thousands of distinct CDR3 sequences, approximately 32% of them singletons. The authors sequenced patients whose flow cytometry had shown CD8+CD57+ cell expansion. The sequenced material came from sorted CD4+, CD8+, or CD8+CD57+ T cells (not recorded which) from PBMCs. These receptors originate from a human donor with aplastic anemia.

Ten or more counts support this clonotype. The chain couples TRBV20-1 to TRBJ1-6; D ambiguous. The germline gives CDR1 DFQATT, CDR2 SNEGSKA (reference sequence). The CDR3 contains 10 residues. The V end lost 5 bases, the J end lost 10 bases, and 6 bases lay between the germline ends. The CDR3 DNA follows: TGCAGTGCTGAGGGCTCACCCCTCCACTTT. This encodes CSAEGSPLHF.

The V call is TRBV7-2, the J call TRBJ2-7; no clear D. The germline gives CDR1 SGHTA, CDR2 FQGNSA. Trimming left V 6 bases short and J 3 bases short, with 12 bases between. This CDR3 contains 13 residues. Written as DNA, the CDR3 is TGTGCCAGCAGTTCGTCAGGCCGCTACGAGCAGTACTTC. It yields the protein CASSSSGRYEQYF.

The CDR3 bases are TGTGCCAGCAGCTTGTCCCTTGACGAGCAGTACTTC. It codes for CASSLSLDEQYF. The gene calls are TRBV7-2 and TRBJ2-7; D is uncertain. Per the germline V gene, CDR1 is SGHTA and CDR2 is FQGNSA. This CDR3 has 12 residues. Trimming removed 3 bases at V and 5 bases at J, with 8 bases between.

The chain is built from TRBV6-1 and TRBJ1-5, with no clear D. Germline CDR1 reads MNHNS; CDR2 reads SASEGT. CDR3 length equals 14 residues. The V end lost 1 base, the J end lost 3 bases, and 7 bases lay between the germline ends. The CDR3 is CASSEVSVNQPQHF. CDR3 in DNA: TGTGCCAGCAGTGAAGTGTCAGTCAATCAGCCCCAGCATTTT.

J is TRBJ2-5 and V is TRBV10-3, with TRBD2 as a possible D gene (6 bases). There are 13 residues in the CDR3. Germline values: CDR1 ENHRY, CDR2 SYGVKD. Deletions cut 6 bases from V and 5 bases from J, with 13 bases between. CDR3 region: CAIRRLGGETQYF. In nucleotides, the CDR3 is TGTGCCATCAGGAGACTAGGCGGGGAGACCCAGTACTTC.

This clonotype was observed a few times. This chain uses TRBV6-1 with TRBJ1-5; no reliable D call. V gave up 5 bases and J gave up 3 bases, with 14 bases separating them. Germline CDR1 and CDR2: MNHNS and SASEGT. There are 15 residues in the CDR3. CDR3 in amino acids: CASSSARTFNQPQHF. Written as DNA, the CDR3 is TGTGCCAGCAGTAGCGCCCGAACCTTCAATCAGCCCCAGCATTTT.

This clonotype was counted only a few times. This chain joins TRBV7-3 and TRBJ2-3; TRBD2 might be the D (5 bases). CDR1 and CDR2 (germline): SGHTA, FQGTGA. Trimming removed 6 bases at V and 4 bases at J, with 14 bases between. The CDR3 runs 14 residues. The CDR3 loop is CASRRDGIADTQYF. The CDR3 DNA is TGTGCCAGCAGGAGGGATGGGATTGCAGATACGCAGTATTTT.

Worth noting for this clonotype: The junction differs from germline at one of its ends, possibly a read error. Here the CDR3 reads CASSDRTILNF. In DNA form, the CDR3 reads TGTGCCAGCAGTGATAGGACAATCCTCAACTTC. The rearrangement joins TRBV25-1 to TRBJ2-7; weak D call: TRBD1 (5 bases). Germline CDR1 reads MGHDK; CDR2 reads SYGVNS. The CDR3 contains 11 residues.

This chain uses TRBV29-1 with TRBJ1-2; D gene unclear. CDR1 is SQVTM, CDR2 ANQGSEA, per germline. The V end lost 1 base, the J end lost 12 bases, and 12 bases lay between the germline ends. The CDR3 has 11 amino acids. CDR3 residues: CSVEGLSGNTF. The CDR3 region has the DNA TGCAGCGTTGAAGGCCTCAGTGGTAACACCTTC. The full variable domain, rest sourced from reference TRBV29-1 and TRBJ1-2, is SAVISQKPSRDICQRGTSLTIQCQVDSQVTMMFWYRQQPGQSLTLIATANQGSEATYESGFVIDKFPISRPNLTFSTLTVSNMSPEDSSIYLCSVEGLSGNTFGSGTRLTVV.

The chain links TRBV7-2 to TRBJ1-2; D gene unclear. The CDR3 has 16 residues. Trimming removed 3 bases from V and 4 bases from J, with 18 bases in between. Germline lookup yields CDR1 SGHTA and CDR2 FQGNSA. The chain's CDR3 is CASSLDNNLYIYGYTF. CDR3 sequence (DNA): TGTGCCAGCAGCTTGGATAACAACCTTTACATCTATGGCTACACCTTC. The full variable domain, its missing parts supplied by reference TRBV7-2 and TRBJ1-2, is GAGVSQSPSNKVTEKGKDVELRCDPISGHTALYWYRQSLGQGLEFLIYFQGNSAPDKSGLPSDRFSAERTGGSVSTLTIQRTQQEDSAVYLCASSLDNNLYIYGYTFGSGTRLTVV.

On this clonotype itself: A much larger clone lies one base from this, so it may be a read error. J is TRBJ2-7 and V is TRBV20-1; D is unresolved. The CDR3 runs to 12 residues. Trimming took 3 bases from V and 7 from J, leaving 13 bases between them. From germline, CDR1 is DFQATT and CDR2 SNEGSKA (reference sequence). This chain's CDR3 is CSASGAGNEQYF. As DNA, the CDR3 is TGCAGTGCTAGCGGCGCCGGCAATGAGCAGTACTTC.

The chain is built from TRBV30 and TRBJ2-7; TRBD1 might be the D (5 bases). Per the germline V gene, CDR1 is GTSNPN and CDR2 is SVGIG (reference sequence). Trimming left V 2 bases short and J 2 bases short, with 19 bases between. This CDR3 has 16 amino acids. The CDR3 coding sequence is TGTGCCTGGAGTCTACCCTGGGGCAGTGCTACCTACGAGCAGTACTTC. Translated, it gives CAWSLPWGSATYEQYF.

This clonotype was picked up many times. The chain combines TRBV2 with TRBJ1-2, with 10 bases lining up with TRBD1. Germline assignment: CDR1 SNHLY and CDR2 FYNNEI. This CDR3 region has 18 residues. Germline trimming cut 6 bases from V and 4 bases from J; bases unmatched to any gene: 17. CDR3 region: CASRETRDRGKGSYGYTF. In nucleotides, the CDR3 is TGTGCCAGCAGGGAAACCCGGGACAGGGGAAAGGGGAGCTATGGCTACACCTTC.

This clonotype showed up just once. V is TRBV29-1 and J is TRBJ2-1; possibly TRBD2 for D (7 bases). Trimming took 0 bases from V and 9 from J, leaving 21 bases between them. From germline, CDR1 is SQVTM and CDR2 ANQGSEA. CDR3 size: 16 residues. The CDR3 DNA follows: TGCAGCGTTGAAGAGACTAGCTCCCGGGACAACCGTGAGCAGTTCTTC. This sequence encodes CSVEETSSRDNREQFF.